This entry lists 9 T cell receptor beta chains sequenced from one sample in a study of shared clonotypes between healthy human individuals. Method: immunoSEQ multiplex PCR; TCRdb's copy keeps in-frame clones and lacks some. Here the sample spans roughly 2.6 million clones, around 90% being singletons. Material for sequencing was naive CD4+ T cells sorted from blood. The subset here: CD45RA+ positively selected. The source of these receptors is a man in his late teens or twenties in good health.

This clone showed up just once. The chain couples TRBV6-6 to TRBJ1-5; TRBD1 aligns across 7 bases. Germline values: CDR1 MNHNY, CDR2 SVGAGI (reference sequence). The ends lost 6 bases at V and 5 bases at J; junction bases unmatched: 13. This CDR3 contains 16 residues. The CDR3 DNA reads TGTGCCAGCAGGAAACAGGGGTTAGGGACGTATCAGCCCCAGCATTTT. It translates to CASRKQGLGTYQPQHF.

This sequence joins TRBV7-8 and TRBJ2-7, with 13 bases fitting TRBD2. With V trimmed by 5 bases and J by 0 bases, 7 bases remained unmatched. Germline V CDR1 and CDR2: SGHVS, FQNEAQ. The CDR3 sequence is 17 residues long. The CDR3 DNA reads as TGTGCCAGCAGCCTTATACGGACTAGCGGGAGCTCCTACGAGCAGTACTTC. Protein product: CASSLIRTSGSSYEQYF.

The V and J genes are TRBV30 and TRBJ2-4, with 7 nucleotides matching TRBD1. The V and J ends lost 2 bases and 6 bases, in that order; junction bases with no gene match: 4. CDR1 GTSNPN and CDR2 SVGIG come from the germline V gene (reference sequence). The CDR3 contains 13 residues. The CDR3 region is CAWSLWDRNIQYF. DNA for the CDR3: TGTGCCTGGAGTTTATGGGACAGAAACATTCAGTACTTC.

J is TRBJ2-2 and V is TRBV5-1; 11 bases line up with TRBD2. V was pared by 4 bases and J by 1 base, with 3 bases of the junction left unmatched. Germline V CDR1 and CDR2: SGHRS, YFSETQ. The CDR3 extends over 16 amino acids. DNA of the CDR3: TGCGCCAGCAGCCAAACTAGCGGGGGGAACACCGGGGAGCTGTTTTTT. As protein: CASSQTSGGNTGELFF. The full variable domain, rest sourced from reference TRBV5-1 and TRBJ2-2, is KAGVTQTPRYLIKTRGQQVTLSCSPISGHRSVSWYQQTPGQGLQFLFEYFSETQRNKGNFPGRFSGRQFSNSRSEMNVSTLELGDSALYLCASSQTSGGNTGELFFGEGSRLTVL.

The genes are TRBV28 and TRBJ2-5; D is unclear. This CDR3 has 14 residues. In germline, CDR1 is MDHEN, CDR2 SYDVKM. The V and J ends lost 3 bases and 4 bases respectively, with 12 bases between them. Here the CDR3 DNA reads TGTGCCAGCAGTTTTGTGCTGGGTGGAGAGACCCAGTACTTC. Translating it yields CASSFVLGGETQYF.

The V and J genes are TRBV11-2 and TRBJ2-1, with 8 nucleotides matching TRBD2. The CDR3 consists of 13 residues. V was pared by 5 bases and J by 15 bases, with 12 bases of the junction left unmatched. Germline V gene lookup returns CDR1 SGHAT and CDR2 FQNNGV. As DNA, the CDR3 is TGTGCCAGCAGCCGGAGTGTGGTAGCGGGGCGGTTCTTC. It specifies CASSRSVVAGRFF. Complete variable domain (other parts from reference TRBV11-2 and TRBJ2-1): EAGVAQSPRYKIIEKRQSVAFWCNPISGHATLYWYQQILGQGPKLLIQFQNNGVVDDSQLPKDRFSAERLKGVDSTLKIQPAKLEDSAVYLCASSRSVVAGRFFGPGTRLTVL.

Points on this clone: Within the sample, other DNA sequences also encode this same CDR3. The chain carries TRBV7-9 and TRBJ1-5; D is undetermined. CDR1 is SEHNR and CDR2 is FQNEAQ in the germline V gene (reference sequence). V was trimmed by 4 bases and J by 0 bases, leaving 7 bases between them. The CDR3 covers 14 residues. In DNA form, the CDR3 reads TGTGCCAGCAGCTCCGATTATAGCAATCAGCCCCAGCATTTT. Protein product: CASSSDYSNQPQHF.

The chain employs TRBV18 and TRBJ2-1; D unclear. CDR1 and CDR2 (germline): KGHSH, LQKENI. Between the trimmed V and J ends, which lost 2 bases and 8 bases, there was a span of 10 bases. This CDR3 is built from 13 residues. Here the CDR3 reads CASSPTLTDEQFF. The CDR3 nucleotides read TGTGCCAGCTCACCAACTCTAACGGATGAGCAGTTCTTC.

V usage is TRBV9 and J usage is TRBJ2-1, with 10 bases identical to TRBD2. V lost 0 bases and J lost 9; bases outside the gene matches: 6. The CDR3 is 15 residues long. CDR1 is SGDLS, CDR2 YYNGEE, per germline. The CDR3 region is CASSVDPAGGGEQFF. CDR3 bases: TGTGCCAGCAGCGTAGATCCAGCGGGAGGGGGTGAGCAGTTCTTC.